What follows are 17 T cell receptor beta chains derived from one specimen sequenced in a study of metastatic and nonmetastatic thyroid tumors. TCRdb re-analyzed the PCR reads using MiXCR. The table has 30,000 to 40,000 clones, approximately 19% seen once. Each patient came to thyroid surgery without any prior treatment (of any kind). Sample: blood. The source is a female donor with papillary thyroid cancer or a benign thyroid nodule (not recorded which). Some clones in this sample may be carry-over from other donors' samples.

This clone came up many times. V is TRBV12-3 or TRBV12-4 and J is TRBJ1-3, with unresolved D. This CDR3 spans 12 amino acids. With 5 bases removed from V and 9 bases from J, the gap between germline ends came to 11 bases. The CDR3 region has the DNA TGTGCCAGCAGTCTTTCTGAGGCCACCATATATTTT. It translates to CASSLSEATIYF.

This clone was counted many times. The chain joins TRBV6-1 to TRBJ1-1; a weak D match, TRBD1 (6 bases). This CDR3 is built from 12 residues. The germline V gene has CDR1 MNHNS and CDR2 SASEGT. V was clipped by 6 bases and J by 1 base, with 6 bases between them. The CDR3 protein is CASRTGNTEAFF. The CDR3 nucleotides read TGTGCCAGCAGGACAGGGAACACTGAAGCTTTCTTT.

This chain connects TRBV11-2 to TRBJ2-1; 11 nucleotides align to TRBD2. The CDR3 contains 16 residues. Looked up from germline, CDR1 is SGHAT and CDR2 is FQNNGV. The V segment lost 4 bases and the J segment 8 bases; nucleotides outside the gene matches: 10. The CDR3 reads CASSSGLAVGRDEQFF. The DNA for the CDR3 is TGTGCCAGCAGCTCGGGACTAGCGGTGGGGAGGGATGAGCAGTTCTTC.

This clone has just one count. The chain has TRBV5-1 and TRBJ2-7; TRBD2 might be the D (5 bases). The germline V gene has CDR1 SGHRS and CDR2 YFSETQ. The CDR3 contains 14 residues. V gave up 3 bases and J gave up 1 base, with 11 bases separating them. CDR3 sequence reads: CASSSGGGSYEQYF. The CDR3 nucleotides read TGCGCCAGCAGCTCAGGAGGCGGGTCCTACGAGCAGTACTTC.

This clone was seen repeatedly, ten times or more. The rearrangement uses TRBV7-2 and TRBJ2-1, with unresolved D. Per the germline V gene, CDR1 is SGHTA and CDR2 is FQGNSA. V gave up 6 bases and J gave up 0 bases, with 6 bases separating them. The CDR3 consists of 13 residues. The CDR3 region has the DNA TGTGCCAGCAGACCGGGCTCCTACAATGAGCAGTTCTTC. Protein: CASRPGSYNEQFF. Full variable domain (rest looked up from reference TRBV7-2 and TRBJ2-1): GAGVSQSPSNKVTEKGKDVELRCDPISGHTALYWYRQSLGQGLEFLIYFQGNSAPDKSGLPSDRFSAERTGGSVSTLTIQRTQQEDSAVYLCASRPGSYNEQFFGPGTRLTVL.

This clone was seen at least ten times. This CDR3 reads CASSPGTASSGNTIYF. In DNA form, the CDR3 reads TGCGCCAGCAGCCCTGGGACAGCGAGCTCTGGAAACACCATATATTTT. V is TRBV4-3 and J is TRBJ1-3; TRBD1 matches 7 bases. V shed 4 bases, J shed 0 bases, and the junction held 6 bases outside the gene matches. Germline lookup yields CDR1 LGHNA and CDR2 YSLEER. The CDR3 is made up of 16 amino acids.

There are many counts of this clone. A single base separates this from a much larger clone, so it may be a read error. The chain joins TRBV20-1 to TRBJ1-5; no definite D call. Trimming stripped 0 bases from V and 9 bases from J, with 15 bases between. This CDR3 is 14 amino acids long. Per germline, CDR1 DFQATT and CDR2 SNEGSKA (reference sequence). CDR3 nucleotides: TGCAGTGCTAGAGATTCTAGCCCCTTCCGGCCCCAGCATTTT. This codes for CSARDSSPFRPQHF.

The sample holds a few counts of this clone. The CDR3 reads CASSAPSGGQETQYF. CDR3 nucleotide sequence: TGTGCCAGCAGTGCACCTAGCGGGGGCCAAGAGACCCAGTACTTC. The chain carries TRBV6-1 and TRBJ2-5, with TRBD2 matching 10 bases. J was trimmed by 1 base and V by 4 bases; bases with no gene match: 3. The germline CDR1 and CDR2 sequences are MNHNS and SASEGT. The CDR3 has 15 amino acids.

This clone was detected only a few times. The junction and the germline gene differ at one end; a read error may be behind it. The chain carries TRBV27 and TRBJ2-7; the D is unclear. From germline, CDR1 is MNHEY and CDR2 SMNVEV (reference sequence). This CDR3 has 12 amino acids. The CDR3 reads CVSSIGRYEQYF. CDR3 sequence (DNA): TGTGTCAGCAGTATCGGGCGCTACGAGCAGTACTTC.

Ten or more counts support this clone. J is TRBJ2-1 and V is TRBV10-3; D possibly matches TRBD1 or TRBD2 (5 bases each). Germline-derived CDR1 and CDR2 are ENHRY and SYGVKD. Trimming took 7 bases from V and 8 from J, leaving 18 bases between them. The CDR3 contains 14 residues. The CDR3 reads CAITPGPGSDEQFF. The CDR3 DNA follows: TGTGCCATCACCCCGGGACCGGGTTCCGATGAGCAGTTCTTC.

This clone has only a few counts. The rearrangement joins TRBV6-1 to TRBJ2-1, with D possibly being TRBD2 (6 bases). CDR3 size: 16 residues. The germline CDR1 and CDR2 sequences are MNHNS and SASEGT. In DNA form, the CDR3 reads TGTGGCACCCTTGGGGGGTCGGCGAGCTCCTACAATGAGCAGTTCTTC. Amino acids: CGTLGGSASSYNEQFF.

V usage is TRBV30 and J usage is TRBJ1-2; D gene unclear. The germline V gene has CDR1 GTSNPN and CDR2 SVGIG (reference sequence). Trimming removed 0 bases from V and 2 bases from J, with 10 bases in between. CDR3 length: 14 amino acids. CDR3 region: CAWSVRKRNYGYTF. The CDR3 region has the DNA TGTGCCTGGAGTGTACGGAAGAGAAACTATGGCTACACCTTC.

The V gene is TRBV27, the J gene TRBJ1-2, with D hard to call. The CDR3 contains 16 residues. The germline V gene encodes CDR1 MNHEY and CDR2 SMNVEV (reference sequence). V gave up 4 bases and J gave up 3 bases, with 18 bases separating them. This chain's CDR3 is CASSSQNGGVHYGYTF. CDR3 DNA: TGTGCCAGCAGTTCCCAAAACGGCGGGGTTCACTATGGCTACACCTTC.

The chain couples TRBV7-2 to TRBJ2-3; 8 bases align to TRBD1. There are 13 residues in the CDR3. Unmatched junction bases numbered 4, after V lost 4 bases and J lost 7 bases. Germline V gives CDR1 SGHTA, CDR2 FQGNSA. The CDR3 loop reads CASSYDRGYTQYF. The CDR3 DNA follows: TGTGCCAGCAGCTACGACAGGGGTTATACGCAGTATTTT.

This sequence joins TRBV4-2 and TRBJ2-3; D might be TRBD2 (5 bases). CDR1 is LGHNA, CDR2 YNFKEQ, per germline. The ends were cut back, 4 bases at V and 4 bases at J, with 21 bases in the middle. The CDR3 totals 17 residues. The CDR3 DNA reads TGTGCCAGCAGCCCGCGAGATGGCCCTTGGGGAGCAGATACGCAGTATTTT. This gives the protein CASSPRDGPWGADTQYF.

This clone was seen a handful of times. V gene TRBV19 combines with J gene TRBJ2-3; 8 bases match TRBD2. J lost 3 bases, V lost 2 bases, and 4 bases had no gene match. This CDR3 is built from 15 residues. Germline loops: CDR1 LNHDA, CDR2 SQIVND (reference sequence). CDR3 protein: CASSISRGGTDTQYF. Here the CDR3 DNA reads TGTGCCAGTAGTATAAGCCGGGGGGGGACAGATACGCAGTATTTT.

V gene TRBV20-1 combines with J gene TRBJ2-2, with 8 bases fitting TRBD2. The CDR3 covers 16 residues. J gave up 5 bases and V 6 bases, and 14 bases lay outside the gene matches. The germline gives CDR1 DFQATT, CDR2 SNEGSKA (reference sequence). CDR3 DNA: TGCAGTGCCCCCCGGGATAGCGGGATTAGAACCGGGGAGCTGTTTTTT. Its translation is CSAPRDSGIRTGELFF.